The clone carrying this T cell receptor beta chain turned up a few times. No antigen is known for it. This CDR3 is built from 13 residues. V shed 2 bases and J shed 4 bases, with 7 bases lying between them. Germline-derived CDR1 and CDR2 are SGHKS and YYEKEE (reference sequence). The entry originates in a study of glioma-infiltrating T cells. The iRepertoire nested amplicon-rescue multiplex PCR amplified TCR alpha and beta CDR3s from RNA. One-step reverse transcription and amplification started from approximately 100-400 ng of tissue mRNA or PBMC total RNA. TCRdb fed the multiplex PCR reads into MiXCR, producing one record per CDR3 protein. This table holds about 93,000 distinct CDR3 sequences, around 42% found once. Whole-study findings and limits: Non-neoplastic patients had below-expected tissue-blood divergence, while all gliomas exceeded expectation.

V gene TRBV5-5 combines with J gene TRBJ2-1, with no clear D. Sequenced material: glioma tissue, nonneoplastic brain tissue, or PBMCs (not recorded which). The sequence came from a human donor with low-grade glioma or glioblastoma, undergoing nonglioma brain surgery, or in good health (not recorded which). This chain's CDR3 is CASSFILYNEQFF. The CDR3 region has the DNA TGTGCCAGCAGCTTTATTTTGTACAATGAGCAGTTCTTC.